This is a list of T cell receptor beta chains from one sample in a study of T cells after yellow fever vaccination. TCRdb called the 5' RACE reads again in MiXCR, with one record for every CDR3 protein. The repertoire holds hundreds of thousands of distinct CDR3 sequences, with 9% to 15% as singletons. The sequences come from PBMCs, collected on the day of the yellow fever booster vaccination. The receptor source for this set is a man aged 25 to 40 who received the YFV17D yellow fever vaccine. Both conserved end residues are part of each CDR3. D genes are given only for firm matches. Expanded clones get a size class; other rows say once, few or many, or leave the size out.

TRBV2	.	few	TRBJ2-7	CASSVRYEQYF	TGTGCCAGCAGTGTTAGATACGAGCAGTACTTC
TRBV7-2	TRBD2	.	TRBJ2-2	CASSLRELNTGELFF	TGTGCCAGCAGCCTGCGGGAGCTGAACACCGGGGAGCTGTTTTTT
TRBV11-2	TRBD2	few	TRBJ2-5	CASSGTTSGTPYQETQYF	TGTGCCAGCAGCGGGACCACTAGCGGGACACCATACCAAGAGACCCAGTACTTC
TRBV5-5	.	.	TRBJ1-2	CASRLVDGYTF	TGTGCCAGCAGACTGGTTGATGGCTACACCTTC
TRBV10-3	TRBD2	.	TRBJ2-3	CALEAGTSGSPDTQYF	TGTGCCCTCGAGGCAGGGACTAGCGGGAGCCCAGATACGCAGTATTTT
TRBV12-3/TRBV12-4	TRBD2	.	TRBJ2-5	CASGPGGEETQYF	TGTGCCAGCGGCCCGGGGGGAGAGGAGACCCAGTACTTC
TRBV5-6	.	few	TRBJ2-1	CASSRYAGSSYNEQFF	TGTGCCAGCAGCCGCTACGCCGGGAGCTCCTACAATGAGCAGTTCTTC
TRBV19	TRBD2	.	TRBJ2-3	CASTFSGRGTDTQYF	TGTGCCAGTACCTTTAGCGGGAGGGGGACAGATACGCAGTATTTT
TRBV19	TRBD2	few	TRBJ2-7	CASSIVSSGEYEQYF	TGTGCCAGTAGTATAGTGAGTAGCGGGGAGTACGAGCAGTACTTC
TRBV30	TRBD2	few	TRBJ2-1	CAWILAGYNEQFF	TGTGCCTGGATACTAGCGGGGTACAATGAGCAGTTCTTC
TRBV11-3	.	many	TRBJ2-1	CASSLGSLGRHEQFF	TGTGCCAGCAGCTTAGGTAGTTTAGGGAGGCATGAGCAGTTCTTC